The following is a TCR beta chain sequence with its context. Repertoires were generated with immunoSEQ multiplex PCR, while TCRdb's copy carries only in-frame clones and drops some. The sample lists tens of thousands of clones, 85% to 95% occurring once. The sample originates from a study of blood T cell repertoires in COVID-19. Deletions cut 3 bases from V and 8 bases from J, with 13 bases between. CDR3 size: 14 residues. Germline assignment: CDR1 KGHSH and CDR2 LQKENI. The source material was peripheral blood. The receptor's source is a woman aged 55-69 years with active COVID-19. The V gene is TRBV18, the J gene TRBJ1-4, with D possibly TRBD1 on 5 matching bases. CDR3 region: CASSPRRGEEKLFF. The DNA of the CDR3 is TGTGCCAGCTCACCCCGGAGGGGCGAGGAAAAACTGTTTTTT.